The clone carrying this T cell receptor (beta chain) showed up just a few times. These data belong to a study of beta chain features in type 1 diabetes. What was sequenced were expressed TCRB transcripts, since all of the isolated RNA had been reverse transcribed. Sequenced by immunoSEQ multiplex PCR; TCRdb stores in-frame clones only, minus some. The sample consists of around 430,000 clones, approximately 30% of them appearing once. Germline CDR1 reads SGHDT; CDR2 reads YYEEEE. Trimming shortened V by 0 bases and J by 4 bases, and 17 bases separated the two germline ends. This CDR3 has 16 amino acids. Stem cell-like memory, regulatory, central memory and naive CD4+ cells were sorted via CD45RO/CCR7/CD25/CD127/CD95/CD27.

The chain joins TRBV5-6 to TRBJ2-7; D is undetermined. The source is a man between 18 and 29 years old in good health. What was sequenced was naive CD4+ T cells from blood. The chain's CDR3 is CASSLGAARQRYEQYF. CDR3 sequence (DNA): TGTGCCAGCAGCTTGGGGGCAGCCCGGCAGAGGTACGAGCAGTACTTC.